The 26 T cell receptor beta chains listed next were all sequenced from one sample in a study of read filtering for tumor transcriptome and immune sequencing. From approximately 430 ng of RNA, a library with molecular barcoded alpha/delta and beta/gamma adaptors was made. Via MiXCR, TCRdb re-called the reads, giving one row per CDR3 protein. The profile shows tens of thousands of distinct CDR3 sequences, roughly 14% of them singletons. The source material was a population of CD138-negative cells sorted from bone marrow. Every receptor here comes from a donor at least 40 years old with multiple myeloma.

This clonotype was seen many times. J is TRBJ2-7 and V is TRBV19, with 7 positions matching TRBD2. The CDR3 has 12 amino acids. Looked up from germline, CDR1 is LNHDA and CDR2 is SQIVND (reference sequence). J was trimmed by 5 bases and V by 6 bases; bases with no gene match: 4. For the CDR3, the DNA is TGTGCCAGTAGAACCGGGACTAACGAGCAGTACTTC. Translating gives CASRTGTNEQYF.

The gene calls are TRBV6-5 and TRBJ2-1; 12 bases align to TRBD2. Per germline, CDR1 MNHEY and CDR2 SVGAGI. CDR3 size: 15 residues. V lost 6 bases, J lost 2 bases, and 2 bases stayed unmatched. The CDR3 DNA is TGTGCCAGCAGCAGGACTAGCGGGACCTACAATGAGCAGTTCTTC. Protein: CASSRTSGTYNEQFF.

Many counts were recorded for this clonotype. The rearrangement uses TRBV27 and TRBJ1-5, with D perhaps matching TRBD1 (6 bases). The germline V and J ends were trimmed by 5 bases and 2 bases, with 16 bases remaining between them. This CDR3 spans 16 amino acids. Germline CDR1 reads MNHEY; CDR2 reads SMNVEV (reference sequence). Here the CDR3 DNA reads TGTGCCAGCAGTCCGGGACAAGTTGGGGGCAATCAGCCCCAGCATTTT. Translation: CASSPGQVGGNQPQHF.

This clonotype was seen repeatedly, ten times or more. The chain recombines TRBV20-1 with TRBJ2-5, with D possibly matching TRBD2 (6 bases). The CDR3 contains 14 residues. Germline CDR1 DFQATT, CDR2 SNEGSKA (reference sequence). The V end was cut by 2 bases, the J end by 3 bases, with 13 bases between. The CDR3: CSARSGTLKETQYF. DNA for the CDR3: TGCAGTGCTAGATCCGGGACTCTAAAAGAGACCCAGTACTTC.

The rearrangement links TRBV6-5 to TRBJ2-3, with TRBD2 identical over 13 bases. Germline V gives CDR1 MNHEY, CDR2 SVGAGI. The CDR3 consists of 18 residues. The trim removed 1 base at V and 3 bases at J, leaving 7 bases unmatched. The DNA of the CDR3 is TGTGCCAGCAGTTACTGGACTAGCGGGAGTGGTTCGACAGATACGCAGTATTTT. It yields the protein CASSYWTSGSGSTDTQYF.

In this sample, this clonotype turned up many times. This chain links TRBV29-1 with TRBJ2-5; D ambiguous. The CDR3 is made up of 12 amino acids. Per germline, CDR1 SQVTM and CDR2 ANQGSEA. The germline V and J ends were trimmed by 4 bases and 1 base, with 7 bases remaining between them. The CDR3 loop is CSVGHFQETQYF. The CDR3 bases are TGCAGCGTTGGTCACTTCCAAGAGACCCAGTACTTC.

The chain links TRBV7-2 to TRBJ2-1; 13 bases map to TRBD2. J gave up 7 bases and V 5 bases, and 11 bases lay outside the gene matches. CDR1 is SGHTA and CDR2 is FQGNSA in the germline V gene. The CDR3 is made up of 17 amino acids. The CDR3 DNA sequence: TGTGCCAGCAGCCCCAGCCCCGGGACTAGCGGGGTTAATGAGCAGTTCTTC. Translated, it gives CASSPSPGTSGVNEQFF.

This clonotype was counted ten times or more. The rearrangement joins TRBV6-2 or TRBV6-3 to TRBJ2-1; TRBD1 matches 8 bases. Germline V CDR1 and CDR2: MNHEY, SVGEGT. This CDR3 contains 15 residues. V lost 2 bases, J lost 4 bases, and 4 bases stayed unmatched. CDR3 residues: CASSYPGTGYNEQFF. DNA of the CDR3: TGTGCCAGCAGTTACCCCGGGACAGGTTACAATGAGCAGTTCTTC.

Many counts were recorded for this clonotype. The chain combines TRBV7-2 with TRBJ2-1; D uncertain. The germline gives CDR1 SGHTA, CDR2 FQGNSA. The V gene lost 7 bases and the J gene lost 15 bases, with 22 bases spanning the gap. This CDR3 has 13 amino acids. Here the CDR3 DNA reads TGTGCCAGCACCTTGGGCGCTTTCCGTCCGGTGTTCTTC. Its protein product is CASTLGAFRPVFF. The full variable domain, rest sourced from reference TRBV7-2 and TRBJ2-1, is GAGVSQSPSNKVTEKGKDVELRCDPISGHTALYWYRQSLGQGLEFLIYFQGNSAPDKSGLPSDRFSAERTGGSVSTLTIQRTQQEDSAVYLCASTLGAFRPVFFGPGTRLTVL.

This clonotype was detected many times. The chain combines TRBV20-1 with TRBJ2-2; 9 bases are a match to TRBD2. After removal of 6 bases from V and 3 bases from J, the junction contained 8 bases not matched to a gene. From germline, CDR1 is DFQATT and CDR2 SNEGSKA (reference sequence). The length of the CDR3 is 15 residues. Written as DNA, the CDR3 is TGCAGTGCGAGAAGCGGGAGGCCGGACACCGGGGAGCTGTTTTTT. The encoded protein is CSARSGRPDTGELFF.

The chain joins TRBV29-1 to TRBJ2-1; no reliable D call. V lost 2 bases and J 14 bases, leaving 16 bases between the germline ends. The V gene's germline CDR1 is SQVTM and CDR2 ANQGSEA. This CDR3 is 12 amino acids long. The DNA of the CDR3 is TGCAGCGTTGAAAAGTCGGCGGACGTCGAGTTCTTC. It encodes CSVEKSADVEFF.

Many counts were recorded for this clonotype. The chain has TRBV24-1 and TRBJ2-1; 9 nucleotides align to TRBD1. V lost 5 bases to trimming and J lost 8 bases; unmatched junction nucleotides: 6. The germline CDR1 and CDR2 sequences are KGHDR and SFDVKD. There are 14 residues in the CDR3. In nucleotides, the CDR3 is TGTGCCACCAGTGCAATGGACAGGGGTCATGAGCAGTTCTTC. Encoded protein: CATSAMDRGHEQFF.

This chain uses TRBV5-6 with TRBJ2-7, with no clear D. V lost 5 bases and J 3 bases, leaving 15 bases between the germline ends. The CDR3 has 14 amino acids. Germline V gene lookup returns CDR1 SGHDT and CDR2 YYEEEE. The CDR3 nucleotides read TGTGCCAGCAGTTCAGGCTTGAAGGTCTACGAGCAGTACTTC. This translates into CASSSGLKVYEQYF.

This clonotype was seen only a few times. V is TRBV5-6 and J is TRBJ1-5; perhaps TRBD1 as D (5 bases). From germline, CDR1 is SGHDT and CDR2 YYEEEE. The CDR3 sequence is 17 residues long. The V end lost 3 bases, the J end lost 7 bases, and 23 bases lay between the germline ends. CDR3 bases: TGTGCCAGCAGCTCAAGGTTCGTGGGGCAATTAGAGCAGCCCCAGCATTTT. Protein product: CASSSRFVGQLEQPQHF. Full variable domain (remainder filled in from reference TRBV5-6 and TRBJ1-5): DAGVTQSPTHLIKTRGQQVTLRCSPKSGHDTVSWYQQALGQGPQFIFQYYEEEERQRGNFPDRFSGHQFPNYSSELNVNALLLGDSALYLCASSSRFVGQLEQPQHFGDGTRLSIL.

V usage is TRBV25-1 and J usage is TRBJ1-1; maybe TRBD1 (5 bases). The length of the CDR3 is 17 residues. Looked up from germline, CDR1 is MGHDK and CDR2 is SYGVNS. V lost 2 bases and J lost 8, with 24 bases in between. CDR3 nucleotide sequence: TGTGCCAGCAGTGAAGGGAAGGGGACGGCGAAGAGCATAGAAGCTTTCTTT. Residues: CASSEGKGTAKSIEAFF.

This clonotype has just a few counts. Being one base from a much bigger clone, this may be a read error. The chain links TRBV29-1 to TRBJ2-3; 7 bases map to TRBD2. This CDR3 contains 13 residues. Looked up from germline, CDR1 is SQVTM and CDR2 is ANQGSEA. This chain's CDR3 is CGVESGITDTQYF. CDR3 in DNA: TGCGGCGTTGAGAGCGGGATAACAGATACGCAGTATTTT.

This clonotype was observed many times. In nucleotides, the CDR3 is TGCAGCGGCGGGGGGAATGAGCAGTTCTTC. Its protein product is CSGGGNEQFF. J is TRBJ2-1 and V is TRBV29-1, with 8 nucleotides matching TRBD2. The CDR3 has 10 amino acids. V was clipped by 7 bases and J by 7 bases; unmatched bases: 0. Germline CDR1 SQVTM, CDR2 ANQGSEA.

This clonotype appeared a few times. The J gene is TRBJ2-1, the V gene TRBV7-2; D is perhaps TRBD1 (6 bases). Germline V gene data show CDR1 as SGHTA and CDR2 as FQGNSA. V lost 2 bases and J 7 bases, leaving 12 bases between the germline ends. The CDR3 totals 14 residues. The CDR3 DNA is TGTGCCAGCAGCTTACGACAGGCCGCGAATGAGCAGTTCTTC. Its translation: CASSLRQAANEQFF. Drawing the rest from reference TRBV7-2 and TRBJ2-1, the complete variable domain is GAGVSQSPSNKVTEKGKDVELRCDPISGHTALYWYRQSLGQGLEFLIYFQGNSAPDKSGLPSDRFSAERTGGSVSTLTIQRTQQEDSAVYLCASSLRQAANEQFFGPGTRLTVL.

This clonotype appeared many times. The rearrangement joins TRBV6-5 to TRBJ2-7, with 8 bases identical to TRBD1. Germline trimming cut 7 bases from V and 7 bases from J; bases unmatched to any gene: 6. This CDR3 contains 12 residues. Per the germline V gene, CDR1 is MNHEY and CDR2 is SVGAGI. CDR3 sequence: CASKDGQGEQYF. The CDR3 nucleotides read TGTGCCAGCAAAGACGGACAGGGAGAGCAGTACTTC.

This clonotype was seen a few times. The rearrangement uses TRBV11-2 and TRBJ2-7; no reliable D call. Trimming pared 4 bases from V and 4 bases from J, leaving 11 bases between. The CDR3 length is 13 residues. Germline V gene sequence: CDR1 SGHAT, CDR2 FQNNGV. The CDR3 region has the DNA TGTGCCAGCAGCTCCCGGGCCGGATACGAGCAGTACTTC. It encodes CASSSRAGYEQYF.

This clonotype was found many times. This rearrangement joins TRBV6-2 or TRBV6-3 to TRBJ2-3; TRBD1 agrees at 7 bases. This CDR3 contains 17 residues. Per the germline V gene, CDR1 is MNHEY and CDR2 is SVGEGT. Trimming at V came to 2 bases and at J to 2 bases, leaving 10 bases not matched to a gene. The CDR3 reads CASSYSEGATDTDTQYF. Here the CDR3 DNA reads TGTGCCAGCAGTTACAGCGAGGGGGCTACTGACACAGATACGCAGTATTTT.

In its sample, this clonotype was seen many times. The J gene is TRBJ2-5, the V gene TRBV7-3, with D uncertain. Trimming stripped 5 bases from V and 4 bases from J, with 20 bases between. The CDR3 is 16 residues long. The germline V gene has CDR1 SGHTA and CDR2 FQGTGA. The CDR3 spells CASSPSGQSWGETQYF. The CDR3 nucleotides read TGTGCCAGCAGCCCCTCGGGCCAGTCTTGGGGAGAGACCCAGTACTTC.

Ten or more counts support this clonotype. The chain has TRBV7-6 and TRBJ2-2, with TRBD2 identical over 7 bases. Germline-derived CDR1 and CDR2 are SGHVS and FNYEAQ. After removal of 1 base from V and 5 bases from J, the junction contained 4 bases not matched to a gene. The CDR3 has 15 residues. CDR3 nucleotide sequence: TGTGCCAGCAGCTTAGTCCGCGGGAGAACCGGGGAGCTGTTTTTT. This gives the protein CASSLVRGRTGELFF.

Details on this clonotype: A read error may be the cause here, since a much bigger clone is one base away. The chain has TRBV5-1 and TRBJ2-5; possible D gene TRBD1, 5 bases. The CDR3 loop spans 16 amino acids. CDR1 is SGHRS, CDR2 YFSETQ, per germline. The germline V and J ends were trimmed by 5 bases and 4 bases, with 21 bases remaining between them. CDR3 DNA: TGCGCCAGCAGGGGCGGTATGGACATGGGTTTAGAGACCCAGTACTTC. Translated: CASRGGMDMGLETQYF. Together with reference TRBV5-1 and TRBJ2-5, the CDR3 gives the full variable domain: KAGVTQTPRYLIKTRGQQVTLSCSPISGHRSVSWYQQTPGQGLQFLFEYFSETQRNKGNFPGRFSGRQFSNSRSEMNVSTLELGDSALYLCASRGGMDMGLETQYFGPGTRLLVL.

This clonotype was counted only a few times. A single base separates this from a much larger clone, so it may be a read error. The gene calls are TRBV20-1 and TRBJ2-2; 12 bases line up with TRBD1. Germline V CDR1 and CDR2: DFQATT, SNEGSKA (reference sequence). The CDR3 spans 14 residues. The CDR3: CSATGTGGAGELLF. CDR3 in DNA: TGCAGTGCTACCGGGACAGGGGGCGCCGGGGAGCTGCTTTTT.

This clonotype was detected only a few times. The chain links TRBV2 to TRBJ2-1; D may be TRBD2 (5 bases). This CDR3 is 14 amino acids long. V gave up 1 base and J gave up 2 bases, with 6 bases separating them. CDR1 SNHLY and CDR2 FYNNEI come from the germline V gene. The CDR3 nucleotides are TGTGCCAGCAGTGAAGGGACTGCCTACAATGAGCAGTTCTTC. It encodes CASSEGTAYNEQFF.